The T cell receptor beta chain described here comes from a study of blood T cell repertoires in COVID-19. Study-level background: Italy, Spain and the United States were the sources of the convalescent and acute COVID-19 samples.

The ends were cut back, 5 bases at V and 6 bases at J, with 16 bases in the middle. This CDR3 contains 15 residues. In germline, CDR1 is SGHTA, CDR2 FQGNSA. Authors' methods: The authors estimated nucleated cell counts from reference gene primer amplification. The repertoire was sequenced with immunoSEQ multiplex PCR; TCRdb's copy has only in-frame clones and lacks some. The DNA was the basis for D and trimming; V, J and clone size are from that table. Seen here are roughly 500,000 clones, approximately 85% observed once, and the top ten hold roughly 3.2%. The chain combines TRBV7-2 with TRBJ1-4; TRBD1 might be the D (5 bases). The sequencing sample was made of peripheral blood. The clonotype was recovered from a human donor in a cohort sampled during active COVID-19. The CDR3 coding sequence is TGTGCCAGCAGCGCCCAGACAGCCAGTCATGAAAAACTGTTTTTT. Encoded protein: CASSAQTASHEKLFF.